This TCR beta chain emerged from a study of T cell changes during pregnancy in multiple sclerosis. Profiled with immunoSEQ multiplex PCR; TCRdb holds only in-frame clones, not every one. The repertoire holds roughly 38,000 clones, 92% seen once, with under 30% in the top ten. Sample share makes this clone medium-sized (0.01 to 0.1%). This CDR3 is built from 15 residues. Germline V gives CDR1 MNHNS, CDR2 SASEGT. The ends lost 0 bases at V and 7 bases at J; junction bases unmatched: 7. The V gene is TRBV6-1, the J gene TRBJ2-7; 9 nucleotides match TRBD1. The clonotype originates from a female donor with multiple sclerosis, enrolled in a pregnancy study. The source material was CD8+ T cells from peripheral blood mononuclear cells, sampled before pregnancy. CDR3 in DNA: TGTGCCAGCAGTGAAGCGGCGACAGGGGGGTATGAGCAGTACTTC. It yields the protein CASSEAATGGYEQYF.